This T cell receptor beta chain is drawn from a study of blood T cell repertoires in COVID-19. Across the study: T cells, B-cell-depleted T cells, or PBMCs supplied cDNA or gDNA.

Using immunoSEQ multiplex PCR, the repertoire was profiled, and TCRdb retains in-frame clones only, with some absent. Of some 330,000 clones in the sample, around 92% were seen once. This clonotype was sampled from a woman aged 25 to 39 with COVID-19, enrolled during active disease. Material: peripheral blood.

DNA of the CDR3: TGTGCCAGCAGTGACCGGACACCAGCCCAAGAGACCCAGTACTTC. Its translation: CASSDRTPAQETQYF. The genes are TRBV2 and TRBJ2-5, with D possibly being TRBD1 (5 bases). V was shortened by 3 bases and J by 1 base, with 12 bases between the two germline ends. The germline CDR1 and CDR2 sequences are SNHLY and FYNNEI. The CDR3 has 15 residues.